This is a list of T cell receptor beta chains from one sample in a study of Graves' ophthalmopathy and Graves' hyperthyroidism. TCRdb reanalysed the multiplex PCR reads using MiXCR and keeps one entry per CDR3 protein. The profile shows tens of thousands of distinct CDR3 sequences, approximately 55% of them singletons. Sequenced input: peripheral blood. Receptors originate from an adult woman with stable Graves' hyperthyroidism. CDR3s leave out the opening cysteine and the closing phenylalanine or tryptophan.

v_call	j_call	cdr3_aa
TRBV20-1	TRBJ2-7	SAYGLAGHEQY
TRBV29-1	TRBJ1-1	SLYGLDTEAF
TRBV6-5	TRBJ1-2	ASRHKQGAGDYGYT
TRBV28	TRBJ2-2	ASSPLKTGTSGTGELF
TRBV7-8	TRBJ1-1	ASSTRTGRTEAF
TRBV28	TRBJ1-5	ASSLIFWQYRNQPQH
TRBV7-9	TRBJ1-5	ASTTRLQGGRSNQPQH
TRBV20-1	TRBJ1-4	SAYGQGREKLF
TRBV20-1	TRBJ2-7	SARDQGLSEQY
TRBV7-9	TRBJ2-7	ASSLSNTPYEQY
TRBV29-1	TRBJ1-2	SVLGTYGYT
TRBV12-3/TRBV12-4	TRBJ2-5	ASSLAGWQETQY
TRBV4-2	TRBJ2-2	ASSQGVGGNTGELF
TRBV12-3/TRBV12-4	TRBJ2-7	ASRQTGYEQY
TRBV20-1	TRBJ1-2	SAEGGLGYT
TRBV7-9	TRBJ2-5	ASSQADQETQY
TRBV13	TRBJ1-6	ASSFTGTGGSPLH
TRBV11-2	TRBJ1-1	ASSLDPNTEAF
TRBV29-1	TRBJ1-2	SGERVGDGYT
TRBV7-8	TRBJ2-7	ASSLEGGSGEQY
TRBV6-5	TRBJ2-2	ASSSQNKVTGELF
TRBV20-1	TRBJ2-3	SARAASGFTDTQY
TRBV29-1	TRBJ2-7	SVAGTGGNEQY
TRBV5-1	TRBJ2-7	ASSGIGTSGRPSSYEQY
TRBV27	TRBJ1-6	ASSLEGGTHNSPPH
TRBV20-1	TRBJ2-2	SATRLAGGPGELF
TRBV19	TRBJ1-5	ASSMVTGGSQPQH
TRBV12-3/TRBV12-4	TRBJ1-5	ASSRQGVRNQPQR
TRBV20-1	TRBJ2-7	SAKQGAIHEQY
TRBV25-1	TRBJ2-5	ASSVGQGGGETQY
TRBV2	TRBJ1-2	ASTGQGADNYGYT
TRBV20-1	TRBJ1-6	SARPGTGFSPLH
TRBV10-1	TRBJ1-1	ASRPRQGADTEAF
TRBV24-1	TRBJ1-5	ATSSGTGNQPQH
TRBV6-6	TRBJ2-7	ASSYPDRREQY
TRBV4-1	TRBJ1-2	ASSSPGTVYGYT
TRBV2	TRBJ1-2	ASSTGGKDYGYT
TRBV29-1	TRBJ2-1	SVDRGWNEQF
TRBV20-1	TRBJ2-7	SARGVWLNEQY
TRBV19	TRBJ2-3	ASRGGSYSTDTQY
TRBV5-1	TRBJ2-3	ASSFQGADTQY
TRBV10-3	TRBJ1-5	AIRADRKGGSDQPQH
TRBV6-1	TRBJ1-1	ASSVPTEAF
TRBV7-9	TRBJ2-2	ASSFSNTGELF
TRBV27	TRBJ2-2	ASSLKGVGELF
TRBV20-1	TRBJ2-5	SAGTSGSQETQY
TRBV28	TRBJ2-2	ASSSARWNTGELF
TRBV29-1	TRBJ1-2	SASQGAVGYGYT
TRBV6-5	TRBJ2-6	ASSYWGVAGANVLT